The 27 T cell receptor beta chains in this list originate from one sample, sequenced in a study of shared clonotypes between healthy human individuals. TCRdb's table, derived via immunoSEQ multiplex PCR, lists solely in-frame clones and lacks some. This sample has approximately 2.5 million clones; approximately 90% occur once, and the top ten carry under 0.15%. Sequenced input: naive CD4+ T cells sorted from blood. Regarding subset: CD45RA+ positively selected. These receptors originate from a man younger than 30 in good health.

The genes are TRBV9 and TRBJ1-6; D is unresolved. Trimming shortened V by 0 bases and J by 4 bases, and 8 bases separated the two germline ends. In germline, CDR1 is SGDLS, CDR2 YYNGEE. The CDR3 has 15 residues. Written as DNA, the CDR3 is TGTGCCAGCAGCGTAGAGTCGGGATATAATTCACCCCTCCACTTT. This codes for CASSVESGYNSPLHF. The full variable domain, in which reference TRBV9 and TRBJ1-6 provide the parts outside the CDR3, is DSGVTQTPKHLITATGQRVTLRCSPRSGDLSVYWYQQSLDQGLQFLIQYYNGEERAKGNILERFSAQQFPDLHSELNLSSLELGDSALYFCASSVESGYNSPLHFGNGTRLTVT.

CDR3 protein: CASSFRTVFNQPQHF. The CDR3 nucleotides are TGTGCCAGCAGTTTTCGGACGGTCTTTAATCAGCCCCAGCATTTT. The rearrangement uses TRBV28 and TRBJ1-5, with D hard to call. The germline V gene encodes CDR1 MDHEN and CDR2 SYDVKM. V was pared by 3 bases and J by 4 bases, with 13 bases between. The CDR3 has 15 residues. Filled out from reference TRBV28 and TRBJ1-5, the complete variable domain reads DVKVTQSSRYLVKRTGEKVFLECVQDMDHENMFWYRQDPGLGLRLIYFSYDVKMKEKGDIPEGYSVSREKKERFSLILESASTNQTSMYLCASSFRTVFNQPQHFGDGTRLSIL.

The genes are TRBV7-2 and TRBJ2-7, with unresolved D. The ends were cut back, 5 bases at V and 1 base at J, with 9 bases in the middle. This CDR3 region has 13 residues. Germline lookup yields CDR1 SGHTA and CDR2 FQGNSA. The DNA for the CDR3 is TGTGCCAGCAGCCGTGGCAAGTCCTACGAGCAGTACTTC. It encodes CASSRGKSYEQYF.

J is TRBJ1-2 and V is TRBV11-2, with D maybe TRBD1 (5 bases). The CDR3 length is 13 residues. CDR1 SGHAT and CDR2 FQNNGV come from the germline V gene. With 1 base removed from V and 8 bases from J, the gap between germline ends came to 11 bases. CDR3 DNA: TGTGCCAGCAGCTTAGGGACATTGGAGGGCTACACCTTC. Amino acid sequence: CASSLGTLEGYTF.

With regard to this clone: Other nucleotide sequences in the sample specify the same CDR3. The chain recombines TRBV2 with TRBJ2-7; 7 nucleotides agree with TRBD1. This CDR3 is built from 13 residues. CDR1 and CDR2 from the germline V gene are SNHLY and FYNNEI. The CDR3: CASRGGSSYEQYF. CDR3 bases: TGTGCTTCGCGAGGGGGCAGCTCCTACGAGCAGTACTTC.

This clone was seen a single time. V is TRBV5-4 and J is TRBJ2-3; either TRBD1 or TRBD2 may supply D (5 bases each). CDR1 and CDR2 from the germline V gene are SGHNT and YYREEE (reference sequence). CDR3 length equals 13 residues. V gave up 4 bases and J gave up 1 base, with 7 bases separating them. The CDR3 DNA sequence: TGTGCCAGCAGCGTGGGGGGCACAGATACGCAGTATTTT. It codes for CASSVGGTDTQYF.

The chain couples TRBV7-2 to TRBJ2-2; no firm D call. The V end was cut by 1 base, the J end by 8 bases, with 11 bases between. The CDR3 is 14 residues long. Per the germline V gene, CDR1 is SGHTA and CDR2 is FQGNSA. The CDR3 bases are TGTGCCAGCAGCTTAGATCGAGCGAGGGGGGAGCTGTTTTTT. Encoded protein: CASSLDRARGELFF.

The chain combines TRBV9 with TRBJ1-2, with D possibly matching TRBD1 (5 bases). In germline, CDR1 is SGDLS, CDR2 YYNGEE. The CDR3 extends over 15 amino acids. The V gene lost 3 bases and the J gene lost 3 bases, with 15 bases spanning the gap. The DNA of the CDR3 is TGTGCCAGCAGCGATCACCCACAGGCGGACTATGGCTACACCTTC. It translates to CASSDHPQADYGYTF.

The chain joins TRBV30 to TRBJ2-7; 10 positions agree with TRBD1. The junction had 6 bases not matched to a gene; V was cut back by 5 bases and J by 2 bases. CDR3 length: 14 amino acids. From germline, CDR1 is GTSNPN and CDR2 SVGIG (reference sequence). CDR3 sequence (DNA): TGTGCCTGGCAAACGGACAGGGGGGCCTACGAGCAGTACTTC. Its protein is CAWQTDRGAYEQYF.

The genes are TRBV30 and TRBJ1-2; no definite D call. Germline-derived CDR1 and CDR2 are GTSNPN and SVGIG (reference sequence). Between the trimmed V and J ends, which lost 2 bases and 3 bases, there was a span of 16 bases. This CDR3 is built from 15 residues. The CDR3 spells CAWSLSGAGDYGYTF. CDR3 DNA sequence: TGTGCCTGGAGTTTATCGGGAGCTGGGGACTATGGCTACACCTTC.

The gene calls are TRBV7-9 and TRBJ2-3; D unresolved. Trimming took off 6 bases at V and 2 bases at J, with 6 bases between the two ends. The germline V gene has CDR1 SEHNR and CDR2 FQNEAQ (reference sequence). The CDR3 runs 12 residues. The CDR3: CASSQNTDTQYF. The CDR3 nucleotides read TGTGCCAGCAGTCAGAACACAGATACGCAGTATTTT. Drawing the rest from reference TRBV7-9 and TRBJ2-3, the complete variable domain is DTGVSQNPRHKITKRGQNVTFRCDPISEHNRLYWYRQTLGQGPEFLTYFQNEAQLEKSRLLSDRFSAERPKGSFSTLEIQRTEQGDSAMYLCASSQNTDTQYFGPGTRLTVL.

The rearrangement uses TRBV15 and TRBJ2-5; unclear D gene. The CDR3 totals 14 residues. V was cut by 0 bases and J by 1 base, with 6 bases left in between. Germline values: CDR1 LNHNV, CDR2 YYDKDF (reference sequence). Here the CDR3 DNA reads TGTGCCACCAGCAGAGAAGCAGGCCAAGAGACCCAGTACTTC. Translation gives CATSREAGQETQYF.

The rearrangement joins TRBV10-1 to TRBJ2-5, with unresolved D. Deletions cut 2 bases from V and 7 bases from J, with 14 bases between. Per germline, CDR1 WNHNN and CDR2 SYGVQD (reference sequence). The CDR3 spans 14 residues. The CDR3 coding sequence is TGCGCCAGCAGTGAGATAGGGATTTACGGGACCCAGTACTTC. It is translated as CASSEIGIYGTQYF.

In the case of this clone: At the DNA level, this CDR3 is encoded by other sequences in the same sample as well. The rearrangement joins TRBV6-1 to TRBJ2-7; D might be TRBD1 (5 bases). Germline values: CDR1 MNHNS, CDR2 SASEGT. The V gene lost 6 bases and the J gene lost 3 bases, with 9 bases spanning the gap. The CDR3 consists of 12 residues. The CDR3 DNA follows: TGTGCCAGCAGACTAACAGGCTACGAGCAGTACTTC. Amino acid sequence: CASRLTGYEQYF.

The chain employs TRBV5-5 and TRBJ1-2; no clear D. The length of the CDR3 is 14 residues. The germline V gene has CDR1 SGHKS and CDR2 YYEKEE (reference sequence). V dropped 3 bases and J dropped 4 bases, with 13 bases sitting between them. CDR3 sequence reads: CASSSVDFPYGYTF. In DNA form, the CDR3 reads TGTGCCAGCAGCTCGGTGGACTTCCCCTATGGCTACACCTTC. The full variable domain, in which reference TRBV5-5 and TRBJ1-2 provide the parts outside the CDR3, is DAGVTQSPTHLIKTRGQQVTLRCSPISGHKSVSWYQQVLGQGPQFIFQYYEKEERGRGNFPDRFSARQFPNYSSELNVNALLLGDSALYLCASSSVDFPYGYTFGSGTRLTVV.

The genes are TRBV7-2 and TRBJ2-2; D gene ambiguous. The CDR3 loop spans 15 amino acids. The V and J ends lost 5 bases and 6 bases respectively, with 16 bases between them. Germline CDR1 reads SGHTA; CDR2 reads FQGNSA. This chain's CDR3 is CASSPQVLGSGELFF. CDR3 in DNA: TGTGCCAGCAGCCCCCAAGTCCTGGGGTCCGGGGAGCTGTTTTTT.

A few counts support this clone. The rearrangement links TRBV19 to TRBJ1-4, with D tentatively TRBD1 (5 bases). Trimming took off 3 bases at V and 8 bases at J, with 13 bases between the two ends. This CDR3 is built from 14 residues. Germline values: CDR1 LNHDA, CDR2 SQIVND (reference sequence). The CDR3 here is CASSILGPFEKLFF. The CDR3 bases are TGTGCCAGTAGTATTTTGGGACCCTTCGAAAAACTGTTTTTT.

The chain combines TRBV6-1 with TRBJ2-5, with TRBD2 matching over 10 bases. Trimming cost V 3 bases and J 0 bases; bases outside gene matches: 4. Per germline, CDR1 MNHNS and CDR2 SASEGT. The CDR3 spans 16 residues. CDR3 amino acids: CASSEGLANYQETQYF. As DNA, the CDR3 is TGTGCCAGCAGTGAGGGACTAGCGAATTACCAAGAGACCCAGTACTTC.

The V gene is TRBV18, the J gene TRBJ1-5; 9 bases match TRBD1. V lost 9 bases and J lost 6; bases outside the gene matches: 9. Germline V gene lookup returns CDR1 KGHSH and CDR2 LQKENI. This CDR3 spans 14 amino acids. The CDR3 DNA reads as TGTGCCAGTAACGGGGGACAGGGTGCTCAGCCCCAGCATTTT. Its translation: CASNGGQGAQPQHF.

This clone appeared once. The genes are TRBV18 and TRBJ2-7, with 7 nucleotides matching TRBD1. V trimming: 3 bases; J trimming: 3 bases; junction bases outside the gene matches: 5. Germline V gene lookup returns CDR1 KGHSH and CDR2 LQKENI. The CDR3 has 14 amino acids. CDR3 in DNA: TGTGCCAGCTCACCGGAAGGGGGCGGCTACGAGCAGTACTTC. This gives the protein CASSPEGGGYEQYF.

This clone appeared once. V is TRBV18 and J is TRBJ1-2, with D possibly being TRBD1 (6 bases). The CDR3 contains 14 residues. Germline assignment: CDR1 KGHSH and CDR2 LQKENI. V lost 1 base to trimming and J lost 10 bases, with 16 bases between them. The CDR3, as DNA: TGTGCCAGCTCACCACAGGGGGGGTTCGAAGACTACACCTTC. As protein: CASSPQGGFEDYTF.

The V and J genes are TRBV5-4 and TRBJ1-4; no clear D. Per germline, CDR1 SGHNT and CDR2 YYREEE (reference sequence). The CDR3 loop spans 14 amino acids. Deletions cut 4 bases from V and 4 bases from J, with 11 bases between. The CDR3 DNA reads TGTGCCAGCAGCGACGGATTCGGTAATGAAAAACTGTTTTTT. This codes for CASSDGFGNEKLFF.

The chain employs TRBV25-1 and TRBJ1-2, with D possibly TRBD1 on 6 matching bases. The germline V and J ends were trimmed by 3 bases and 8 bases, with 19 bases remaining between them. CDR1 and CDR2 from the germline V gene are MGHDK and SYGVNS. The CDR3 sequence is 15 residues long. CDR3 nucleotides: TGTGCCAGCAGTGACCAGCAGGGGTTCATAGGAGGCTACACCTTC. Its translation: CASSDQQGFIGGYTF.

V usage is TRBV5-5 and J usage is TRBJ2-7; the match to TRBD1 covers 8 bases. The trim removed 4 bases at V and 3 bases at J, leaving 6 bases unmatched. The CDR3 extends over 14 amino acids. Germline V gene data show CDR1 as SGHKS and CDR2 as YYEKEE (reference sequence). The CDR3 loop reads CASSLDRAVYEQYF. The CDR3 DNA is TGTGCCAGCAGCCTGGACAGGGCTGTCTACGAGCAGTACTTC.

The rearrangement uses TRBV10-3 and TRBJ2-5; D gene unclear. Trimming took 3 bases from V and 2 from J, leaving 10 bases between them. Germline V gene sequence: CDR1 ENHRY, CDR2 SYGVKD. The CDR3 length is 14 residues. The CDR3 DNA follows: TGTGCCATCAGTGACCGGCAGCAACAAGAGACCCAGTACTTC. Protein: CAISDRQQQETQYF.

This sequence joins TRBV27 and TRBJ1-2; no firm D call. The CDR3 is 15 residues long. V was shortened by 6 bases and J by 0 bases, with 14 bases between the two germline ends. Germline loops: CDR1 MNHEY, CDR2 SMNVEV (reference sequence). CDR3 loop: CASRQPGGPNYGYTF. The CDR3 DNA reads as TGTGCCAGCAGGCAGCCTGGAGGCCCTAACTATGGCTACACCTTC.

This clone was observed a single time. The chain employs TRBV2 and TRBJ2-5; 10 nucleotides match TRBD1. Looked up from germline, CDR1 is SNHLY and CDR2 is FYNNEI. The J segment lost 9 bases and the V segment lost 4 bases, leaving 11 bases of the junction unmatched. This CDR3 has 15 amino acids. The CDR3, as DNA: TGTGCCAGCAGTGGTTTGGGACAGGGGAAAGGGTCCCAGTACTTC. This codes for CASSGLGQGKGSQYF.